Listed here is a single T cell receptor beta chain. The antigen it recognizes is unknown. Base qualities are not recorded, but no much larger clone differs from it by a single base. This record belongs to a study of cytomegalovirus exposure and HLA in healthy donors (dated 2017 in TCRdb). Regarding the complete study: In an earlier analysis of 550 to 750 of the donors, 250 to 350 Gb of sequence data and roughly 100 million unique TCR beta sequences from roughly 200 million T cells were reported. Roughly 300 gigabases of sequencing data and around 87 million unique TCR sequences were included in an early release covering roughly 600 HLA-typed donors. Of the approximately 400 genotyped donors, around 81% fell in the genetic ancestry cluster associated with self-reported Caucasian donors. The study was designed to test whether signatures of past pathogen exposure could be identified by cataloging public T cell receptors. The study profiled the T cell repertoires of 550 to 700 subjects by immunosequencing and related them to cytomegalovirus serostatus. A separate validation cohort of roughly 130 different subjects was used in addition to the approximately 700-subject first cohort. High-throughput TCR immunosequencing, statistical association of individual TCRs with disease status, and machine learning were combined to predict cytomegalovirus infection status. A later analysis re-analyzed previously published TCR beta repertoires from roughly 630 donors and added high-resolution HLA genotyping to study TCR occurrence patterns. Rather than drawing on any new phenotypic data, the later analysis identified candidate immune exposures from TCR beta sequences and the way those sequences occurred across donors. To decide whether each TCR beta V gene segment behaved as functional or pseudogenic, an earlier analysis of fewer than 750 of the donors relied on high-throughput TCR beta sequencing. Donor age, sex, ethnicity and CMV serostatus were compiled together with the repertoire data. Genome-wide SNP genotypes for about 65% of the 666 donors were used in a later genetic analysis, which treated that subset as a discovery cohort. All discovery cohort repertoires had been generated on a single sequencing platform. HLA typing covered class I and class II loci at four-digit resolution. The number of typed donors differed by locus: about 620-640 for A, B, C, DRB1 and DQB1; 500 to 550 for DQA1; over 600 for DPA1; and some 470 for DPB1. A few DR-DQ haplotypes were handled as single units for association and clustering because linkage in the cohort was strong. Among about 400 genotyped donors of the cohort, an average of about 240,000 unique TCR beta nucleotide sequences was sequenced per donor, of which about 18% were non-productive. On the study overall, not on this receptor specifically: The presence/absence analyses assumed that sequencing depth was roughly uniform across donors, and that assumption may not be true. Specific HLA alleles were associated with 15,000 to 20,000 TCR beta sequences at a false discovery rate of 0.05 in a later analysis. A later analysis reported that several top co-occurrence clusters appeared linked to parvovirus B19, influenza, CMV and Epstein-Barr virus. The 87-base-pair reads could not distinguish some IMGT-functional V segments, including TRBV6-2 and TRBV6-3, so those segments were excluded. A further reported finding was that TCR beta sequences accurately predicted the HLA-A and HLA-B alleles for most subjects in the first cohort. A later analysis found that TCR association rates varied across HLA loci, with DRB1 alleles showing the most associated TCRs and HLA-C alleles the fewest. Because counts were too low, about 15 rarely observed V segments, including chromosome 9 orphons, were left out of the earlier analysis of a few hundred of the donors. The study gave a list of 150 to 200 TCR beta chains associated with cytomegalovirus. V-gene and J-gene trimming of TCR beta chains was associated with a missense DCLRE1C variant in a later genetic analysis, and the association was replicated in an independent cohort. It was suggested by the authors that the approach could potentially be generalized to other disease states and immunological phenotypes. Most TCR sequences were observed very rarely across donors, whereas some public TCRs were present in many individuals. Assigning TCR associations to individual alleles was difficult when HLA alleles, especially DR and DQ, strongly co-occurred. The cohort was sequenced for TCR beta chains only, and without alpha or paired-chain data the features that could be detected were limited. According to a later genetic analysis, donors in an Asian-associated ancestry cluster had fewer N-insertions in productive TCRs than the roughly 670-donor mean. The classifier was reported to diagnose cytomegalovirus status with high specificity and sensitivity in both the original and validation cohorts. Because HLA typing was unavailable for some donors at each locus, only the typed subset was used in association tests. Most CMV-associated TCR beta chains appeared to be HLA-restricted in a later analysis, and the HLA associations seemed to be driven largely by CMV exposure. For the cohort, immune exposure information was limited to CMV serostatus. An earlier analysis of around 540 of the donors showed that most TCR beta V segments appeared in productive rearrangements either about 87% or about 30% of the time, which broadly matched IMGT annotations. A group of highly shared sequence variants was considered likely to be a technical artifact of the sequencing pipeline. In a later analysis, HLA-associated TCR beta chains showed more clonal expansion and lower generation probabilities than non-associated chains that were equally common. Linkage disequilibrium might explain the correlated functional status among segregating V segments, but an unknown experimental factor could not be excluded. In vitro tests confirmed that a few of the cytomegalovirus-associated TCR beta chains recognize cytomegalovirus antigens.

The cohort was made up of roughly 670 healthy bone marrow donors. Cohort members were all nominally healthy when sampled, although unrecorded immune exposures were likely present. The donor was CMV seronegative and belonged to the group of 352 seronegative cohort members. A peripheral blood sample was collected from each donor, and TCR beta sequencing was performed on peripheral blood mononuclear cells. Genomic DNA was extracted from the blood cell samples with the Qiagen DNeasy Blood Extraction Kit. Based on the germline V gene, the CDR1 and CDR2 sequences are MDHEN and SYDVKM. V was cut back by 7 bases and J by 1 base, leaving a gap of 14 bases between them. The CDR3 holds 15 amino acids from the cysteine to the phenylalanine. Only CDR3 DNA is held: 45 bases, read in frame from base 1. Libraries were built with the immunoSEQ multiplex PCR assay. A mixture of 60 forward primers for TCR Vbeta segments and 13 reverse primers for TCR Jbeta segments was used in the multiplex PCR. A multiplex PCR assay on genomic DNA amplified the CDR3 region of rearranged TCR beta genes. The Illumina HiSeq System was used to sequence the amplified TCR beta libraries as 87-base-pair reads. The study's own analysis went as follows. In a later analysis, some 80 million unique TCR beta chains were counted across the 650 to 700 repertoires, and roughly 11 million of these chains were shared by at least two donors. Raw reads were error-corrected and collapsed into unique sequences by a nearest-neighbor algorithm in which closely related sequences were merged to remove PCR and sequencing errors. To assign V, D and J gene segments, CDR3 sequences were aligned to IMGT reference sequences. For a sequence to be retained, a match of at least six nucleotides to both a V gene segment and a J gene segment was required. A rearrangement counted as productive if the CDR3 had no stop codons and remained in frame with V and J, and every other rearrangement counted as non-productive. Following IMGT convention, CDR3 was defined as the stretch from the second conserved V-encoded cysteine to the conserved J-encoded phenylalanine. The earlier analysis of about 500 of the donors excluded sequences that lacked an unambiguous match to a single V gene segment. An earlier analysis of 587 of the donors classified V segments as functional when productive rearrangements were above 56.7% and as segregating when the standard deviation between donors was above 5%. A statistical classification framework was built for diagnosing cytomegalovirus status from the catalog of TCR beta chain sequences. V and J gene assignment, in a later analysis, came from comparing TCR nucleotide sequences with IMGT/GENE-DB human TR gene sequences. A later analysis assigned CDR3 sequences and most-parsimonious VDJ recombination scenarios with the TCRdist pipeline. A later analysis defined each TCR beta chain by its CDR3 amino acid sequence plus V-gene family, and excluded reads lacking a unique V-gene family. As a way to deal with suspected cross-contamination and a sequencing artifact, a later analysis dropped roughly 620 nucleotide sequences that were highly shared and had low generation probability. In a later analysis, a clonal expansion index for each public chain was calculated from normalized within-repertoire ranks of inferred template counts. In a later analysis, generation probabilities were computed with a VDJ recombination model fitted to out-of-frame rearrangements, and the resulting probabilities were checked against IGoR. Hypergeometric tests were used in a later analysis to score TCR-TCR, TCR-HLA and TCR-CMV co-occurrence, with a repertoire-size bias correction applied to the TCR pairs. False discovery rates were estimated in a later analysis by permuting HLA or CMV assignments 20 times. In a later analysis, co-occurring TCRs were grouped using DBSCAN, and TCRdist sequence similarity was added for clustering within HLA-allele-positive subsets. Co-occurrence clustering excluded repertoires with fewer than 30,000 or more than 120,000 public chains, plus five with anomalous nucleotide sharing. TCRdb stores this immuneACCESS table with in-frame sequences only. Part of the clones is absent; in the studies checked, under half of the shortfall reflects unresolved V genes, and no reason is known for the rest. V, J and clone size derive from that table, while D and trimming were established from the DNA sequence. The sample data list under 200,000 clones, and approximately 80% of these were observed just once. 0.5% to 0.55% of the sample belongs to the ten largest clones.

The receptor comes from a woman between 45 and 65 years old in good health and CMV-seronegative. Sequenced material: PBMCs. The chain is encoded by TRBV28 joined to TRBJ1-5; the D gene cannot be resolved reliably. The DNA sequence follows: TGTGCCAGCACCCCAGGAGGAGGGAGCAATCAGCCCCAGCATTTT. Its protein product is CASTPGGGSNQPQHF.